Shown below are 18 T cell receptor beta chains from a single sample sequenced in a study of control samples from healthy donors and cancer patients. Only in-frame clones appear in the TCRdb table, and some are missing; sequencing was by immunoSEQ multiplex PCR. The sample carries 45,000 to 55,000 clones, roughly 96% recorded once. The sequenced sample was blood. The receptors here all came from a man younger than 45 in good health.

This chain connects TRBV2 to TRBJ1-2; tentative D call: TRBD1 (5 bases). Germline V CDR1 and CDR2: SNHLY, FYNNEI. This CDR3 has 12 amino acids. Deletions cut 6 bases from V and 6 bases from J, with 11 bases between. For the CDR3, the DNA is TGTGCCAGCAGCAAGACAGAGAATGGCTACACCTTC. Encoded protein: CASSKTENGYTF.

CDR3 loop: CASSLKVGGLETQYF. The DNA for the CDR3 is TGCGCCAGCAGCCTAAAGGTGGGGGGCTTGGAGACCCAGTACTTC. The V and J genes are TRBV5-1 and TRBJ2-5, with D possibly being TRBD1 or TRBD2 (6 bases each). The CDR3 consists of 15 residues. V lost 4 bases to trimming and J lost 5 bases, with 18 bases between them. Germline V gene lookup returns CDR1 SGHRS and CDR2 YFSETQ.

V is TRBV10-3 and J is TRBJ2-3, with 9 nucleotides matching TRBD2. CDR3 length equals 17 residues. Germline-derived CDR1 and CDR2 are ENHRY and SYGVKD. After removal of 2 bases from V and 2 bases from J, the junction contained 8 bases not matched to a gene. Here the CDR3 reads CAISEIRTSDLTDTQYF. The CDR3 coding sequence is TGTGCCATCAGTGAGATAAGGACTAGCGACCTCACAGATACGCAGTATTTT.

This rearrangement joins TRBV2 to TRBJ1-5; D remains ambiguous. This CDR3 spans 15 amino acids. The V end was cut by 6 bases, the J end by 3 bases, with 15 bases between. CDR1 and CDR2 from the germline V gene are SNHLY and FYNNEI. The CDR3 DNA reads TGTGCCAGCAGCACCCTGAAGGGCCACAATCAGCCCCAGCATTTT. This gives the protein CASSTLKGHNQPQHF.

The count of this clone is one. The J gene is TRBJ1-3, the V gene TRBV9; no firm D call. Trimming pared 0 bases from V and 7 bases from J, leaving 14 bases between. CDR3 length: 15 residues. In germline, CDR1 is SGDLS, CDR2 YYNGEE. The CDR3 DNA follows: TGTGCCAGCAGCGTAGACGGGCCCCCCACCAACACCATATATTTT. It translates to CASSVDGPPTNTIYF.

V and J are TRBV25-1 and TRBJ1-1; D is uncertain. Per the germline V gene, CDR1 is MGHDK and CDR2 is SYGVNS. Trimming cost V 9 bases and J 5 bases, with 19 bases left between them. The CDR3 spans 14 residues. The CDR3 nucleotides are TGTGCCAGACGGGTATTGGGTATGCGGACTGAAGCTTTCTTT. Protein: CARRVLGMRTEAFF.

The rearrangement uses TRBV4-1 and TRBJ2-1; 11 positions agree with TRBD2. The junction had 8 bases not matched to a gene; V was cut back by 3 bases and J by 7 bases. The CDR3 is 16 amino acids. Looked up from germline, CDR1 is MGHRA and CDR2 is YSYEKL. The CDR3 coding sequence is TGCGCCAGCAGCCATTTGACTAGCGGGACCCTGAATGAGCAGTTCTTC. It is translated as CASSHLTSGTLNEQFF.

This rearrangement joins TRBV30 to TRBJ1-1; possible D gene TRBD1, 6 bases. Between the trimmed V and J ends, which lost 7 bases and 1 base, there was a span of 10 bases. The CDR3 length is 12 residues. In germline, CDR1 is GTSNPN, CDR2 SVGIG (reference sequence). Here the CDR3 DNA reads TGTGCCTCAATCAGGGGGAACACTGAAGCTTTCTTT. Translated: CASIRGNTEAFF.

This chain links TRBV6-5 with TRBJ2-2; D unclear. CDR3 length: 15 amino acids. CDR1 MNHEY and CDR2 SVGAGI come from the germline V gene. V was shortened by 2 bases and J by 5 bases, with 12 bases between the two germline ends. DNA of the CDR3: TGTGCCAGCAGTTACGCCCGCAGAGCGACCGGGGAGCTGTTTTTT. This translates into CASSYARRATGELFF.

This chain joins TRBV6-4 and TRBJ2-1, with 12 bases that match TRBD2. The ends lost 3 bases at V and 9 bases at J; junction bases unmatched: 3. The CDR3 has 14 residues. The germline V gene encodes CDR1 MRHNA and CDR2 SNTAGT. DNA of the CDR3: TGTGCCAGCAGTGATCTAGCGGGAGGGGGTGAGCAGTTCTTC. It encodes CASSDLAGGGEQFF.

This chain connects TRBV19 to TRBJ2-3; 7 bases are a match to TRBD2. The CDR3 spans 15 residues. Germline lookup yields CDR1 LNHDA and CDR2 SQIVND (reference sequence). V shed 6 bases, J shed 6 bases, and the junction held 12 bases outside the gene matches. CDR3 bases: TGTGCCAGTAGCGGTCGGGACTATCGTGCGGATACGCAGTATTTT. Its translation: CASSGRDYRADTQYF. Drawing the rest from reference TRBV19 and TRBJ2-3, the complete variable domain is DGGITQSPKYLFRKEGQNVTLSCEQNLNHDAMYWYRQDPGQGLRLIYYSQIVNDFQKGDIAEGYSVSREKKESFPLTVTSAQKNPTAFYLCASSGRDYRADTQYFGPGTRLTVL.

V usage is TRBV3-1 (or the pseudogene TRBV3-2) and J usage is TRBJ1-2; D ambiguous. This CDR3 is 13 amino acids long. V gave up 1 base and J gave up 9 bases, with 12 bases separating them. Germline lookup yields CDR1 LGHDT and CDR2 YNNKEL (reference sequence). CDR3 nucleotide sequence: TGTGCCAGCAGCCAAGGATTTTATCGTAGCTACACCTTC. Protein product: CASSQGFYRSYTF.

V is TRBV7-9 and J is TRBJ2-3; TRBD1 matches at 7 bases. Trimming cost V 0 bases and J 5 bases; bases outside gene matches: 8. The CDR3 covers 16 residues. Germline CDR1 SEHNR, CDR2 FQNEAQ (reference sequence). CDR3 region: CASSLARQGTGDTQYF. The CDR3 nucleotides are TGTGCCAGCAGCTTAGCTCGACAGGGCACAGGAGATACGCAGTATTTT.

CDR3 bases: TGTGCCAGCAGCTTTGGGGGGTTAGCTGGGTACGAGCAGTACTTC. It specifies CASSFGGLAGYEQYF. This chain links TRBV7-2 with TRBJ2-7; D perhaps matches TRBD2 (6 bases). This CDR3 spans 15 amino acids. The V gene lost 3 bases and the J gene lost 4 bases, with 16 bases spanning the gap. Germline loops: CDR1 SGHTA, CDR2 FQGNSA.

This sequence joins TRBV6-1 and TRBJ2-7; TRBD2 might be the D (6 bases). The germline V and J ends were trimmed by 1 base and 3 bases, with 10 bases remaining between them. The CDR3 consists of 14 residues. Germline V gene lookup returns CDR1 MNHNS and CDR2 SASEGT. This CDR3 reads CASSEGDWNYEQYF. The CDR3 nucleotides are TGTGCCAGCAGTGAAGGGGACTGGAACTACGAGCAGTACTTC.

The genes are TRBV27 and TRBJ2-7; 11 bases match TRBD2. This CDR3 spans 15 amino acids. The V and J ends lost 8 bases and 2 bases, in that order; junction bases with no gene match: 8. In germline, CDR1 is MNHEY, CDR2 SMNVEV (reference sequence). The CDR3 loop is CASHAGTSGTYEQYF. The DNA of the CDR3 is TGTGCCAGCCATGCCGGGACTAGCGGCACCTACGAGCAGTACTTC.

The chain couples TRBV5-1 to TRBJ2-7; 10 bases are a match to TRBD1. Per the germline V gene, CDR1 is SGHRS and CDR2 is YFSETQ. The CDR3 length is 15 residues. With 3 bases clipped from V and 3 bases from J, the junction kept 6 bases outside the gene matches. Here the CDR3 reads CASSSGTGEDYEQYF. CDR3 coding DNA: TGCGCCAGCAGCTCAGGGACAGGGGAAGACTACGAGCAGTACTTC.

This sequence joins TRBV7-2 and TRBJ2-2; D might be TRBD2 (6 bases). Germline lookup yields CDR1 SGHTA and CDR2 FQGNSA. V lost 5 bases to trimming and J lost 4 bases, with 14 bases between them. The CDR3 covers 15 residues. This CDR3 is CASSPTTSVTGELFF. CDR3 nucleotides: TGTGCCAGCAGCCCTACGACTAGTGTCACCGGGGAGCTGTTTTTT.